A selection of T cell receptor beta chains follows, all from one sample in a study of control samples from healthy donors and cancer patients. Profiling relied on immunoSEQ multiplex PCR, and the TCRdb table lists in-frame clones only, not all of them. The repertoire includes roughly 130,000 clones, 91% of them detected once, and around 7.9% sits in the top ten. The sequencing input was blood. The receptors were gathered from a man aged 18 to 30 in good health. Each CDR3 is given without its conserved first and last residue. The order of the fields is V gene, CDR3 protein.

TRBV12-3/TRBV12-4,ASSDRAPDTQY
TRBV6-1,ASSGIDGTYNEKLF
TRBV30,AWSNVAGNTIY
TRBV5-6,ASSLGRLAPYNEQF
TRBV9,ASSPGWDRVEYGYT
TRBV6-4,ASSTGVNTEAF
TRBV6-5,ASSLGQGGNQPQH
TRBV5-1,ASSLRTGGRDEQF
TRBV5-1,ASTGLAGGNTDTQY
TRBV2,ASTRVFTEAF
TRBV7-2,ASSPEAGRGEQY
TRBV5-6,ASSLIQGHYGYT
TRBV5-1,ASSFRDRSDHGYT
TRBV5-1,ASSLNRPADTQY
TRBV7-2,ASSPGTGDNQPQH
TRBV9,ASSVEEWYSGNTIY
TRBV7-9,ASSPNLADRLSNTGELF
TRBV5-1,ASSFRTSGGAYNEQF
TRBV6-5,ASKRYNEQF
TRBV5-6,ASSFGQGGYGYT
TRBV5-5,ASSFWGGQETQY
TRBV5-6,ASSRRDADTQY
TRBV5-1,ASSFAGTGEAEAF